The 18 T cell receptor beta chains listed next were all sequenced from one sample in a study of blood T cell repertoires in COVID-19. Only in-frame clones appear in the TCRdb table, and some are missing; sequencing was by immunoSEQ multiplex PCR. The repertoire consists of roughly 200,000 clones, with approximately 86% occurring once and the leading ten covering approximately 10%. Sequenced input: peripheral blood. The source is a woman in her forties or fifties with COVID-19, enrolled during active disease.

The rearrangement joins TRBV2 to TRBJ1-3; D not certain. Germline V lookup: CDR1 SNHLY, CDR2 FYNNEI. Trimming removed 4 bases from V and 0 bases from J, with 16 bases in between. This CDR3 region has 17 residues. CDR3: CASSGIRGWGSGNTIYF. For the CDR3, the DNA is TGTGCCAGCAGTGGGATACGGGGTTGGGGCTCTGGAAACACCATATATTTT.

CDR3 region: CASSERPAGGFTGELFF. In nucleotides, the CDR3 is TGCGCCAGCAGTGAGCGACCAGCGGGGGGGTTTACCGGGGAGCTGTTTTTT. This sequence joins TRBV10-2 and TRBJ2-2; 10 bases are a match to TRBD2. The CDR3 runs to 17 residues. CDR1 is WSHSY and CDR2 is SAAADI in the germline V gene. V was clipped by 2 bases and J by 5 bases; unmatched bases: 8.

V gene TRBV2 combines with J gene TRBJ1-4; possible D gene TRBD1, 6 bases. The CDR3 sequence is 11 residues long. CDR1 is SNHLY and CDR2 is FYNNEI in the germline V gene. Between the trimmed V and J ends, which lost 7 bases and 8 bases, there was a span of 8 bases. The CDR3 is CASMGAEKLFF. The CDR3 DNA reads TGTGCCAGCATGGGGGCGGAAAAACTGTTTTTT.

The genes are TRBV6-6 and TRBJ1-2; TRBD1 agrees at 8 bases. Looked up from germline, CDR1 is MNHNY and CDR2 is SVGAGI (reference sequence). The CDR3 is made up of 13 amino acids. V shed 4 bases and J 6 bases; nucleotides not matched to a gene: 4. The CDR3 region is CASSFQGANGYTF. The CDR3 DNA is TGTGCCAGCAGTTTTCAGGGGGCGAATGGCTACACCTTC.

V usage is TRBV14 and J usage is TRBJ2-3, with 8 nucleotides matching TRBD2. With V trimmed by 6 bases and J by 2 bases, 4 bases remained unmatched. The CDR3 covers 14 residues. Germline CDR1 SGHDN, CDR2 FVKESK. In nucleotides, the CDR3 is TGTGCCAGCAGAACCGGGGGGGCCACAGATACGCAGTATTTT. Translation: CASRTGGATDTQYF.

The chain links TRBV9 to TRBJ2-1; 7 nucleotides align to TRBD2. Germline loops: CDR1 SGDLS, CDR2 YYNGEE. V lost 3 bases, J lost 7 bases, and 10 bases stayed unmatched. The CDR3 consists of 15 residues. CDR3 sequence reads: CASSGSGTMRNEQFF. The CDR3 nucleotides read TGTGCCAGCAGCGGTTCCGGGACTATGAGAAATGAGCAGTTCTTC.

The chain carries TRBV19 and TRBJ1-5, with D possibly TRBD1 on 5 matching bases. V lost 5 bases and J 6 bases, leaving 20 bases between the germline ends. CDR3 length: 16 residues. CDR1 is LNHDA, CDR2 SQIVND, per germline (reference sequence). The CDR3 loop reads CASSLGTGGLFQPQHF. In nucleotides, the CDR3 is TGTGCCAGTAGTTTGGGGACGGGGGGTCTGTTTCAGCCCCAGCATTTT.

The CDR3 sequence is CASSLQGASFGYTF. The CDR3 DNA follows: TGTGCCAGCAGCTTACAGGGGGCGAGTTTCGGCTACACCTTC. The chain couples TRBV6-5 to TRBJ1-2; 9 bases agree with TRBD1. CDR3 size: 14 residues. The V and J ends lost 6 bases and 8 bases, in that order; junction bases with no gene match: 10. Germline values: CDR1 MNHEY, CDR2 SVGAGI.

The chain recombines TRBV4-1 with TRBJ2-7; D not resolved. Trimming took 0 bases from V and 3 from J, leaving 6 bases between them. This CDR3 is 13 amino acids long. Germline V CDR1 and CDR2: MGHRA, YSYEKL. The CDR3 loop reads CASSQDLSYEQYV. In DNA form, the CDR3 reads TGCGCCAGCAGCCAAGATCTGAGCTACGAGCAGTACGTC.

This clone was found once. The V and J genes are TRBV19 and TRBJ1-3, with unresolved D. Trimming removed 3 bases at V and 0 bases at J, with 6 bases between. CDR3 length: 14 amino acids. CDR1 LNHDA and CDR2 SQIVND come from the germline V gene (reference sequence). The CDR3 bases are TGTGCCAGTAGTATTGTATCCTCTGGAAACACCATATATTTT. The encoded protein is CASSIVSSGNTIYF.

This clone was seen only a few times. The J gene is TRBJ1-4, the V gene TRBV27; weak D call: TRBD1 (5 bases). The CDR3 length is 14 residues. Deletions cut 3 bases from V and 8 bases from J, with 13 bases between. Per germline, CDR1 MNHEY and CDR2 SMNVEV (reference sequence). The CDR3 here is CASSFSNTGEKLFF. The CDR3 nucleotides read TGTGCCAGCAGTTTTTCAAACACAGGAGAAAAACTGTTTTTT.

This clone has a handful of counts. The rearrangement links TRBV5-4 to TRBJ1-3, with D possibly being TRBD1 (5 bases). V shed 0 bases and J shed 2 bases, with 12 bases lying between them. Per the germline V gene, CDR1 is SGHNT and CDR2 is YYREEE (reference sequence). The CDR3 runs to 16 residues. The CDR3: CASSLGAGQTGNTIYF. CDR3 nucleotide sequence: TGTGCCAGCAGCTTGGGAGCAGGGCAAACTGGAAACACCATATATTTT.

This chain links TRBV7-9 with TRBJ1-5; a weak D match, TRBD1 (5 bases). This CDR3 is built from 15 residues. From germline, CDR1 is SEHNR and CDR2 FQNEAQ (reference sequence). Deletions cut 5 bases from V and 2 bases from J, with 13 bases between. This CDR3 reads CASSPIGGGNQPQHF. In nucleotides, the CDR3 is TGTGCCAGCAGCCCTATCGGGGGAGGCAATCAGCCCCAGCATTTT.

The chain combines TRBV5-1 with TRBJ2-1, with a possible D match to TRBD1 (5 bases). The germline V and J ends were trimmed by 0 bases and 4 bases, with 20 bases remaining between them. In germline, CDR1 is SGHRS, CDR2 YFSETQ. The CDR3 runs 18 residues. CDR3 sequence (DNA): TGCGCCAGCAGCTTGGCCGGCTCCTTAGGGCAGGGATACAATGAGCAGTTCTTC. The encoded protein is CASSLAGSLGQGYNEQFF.

CDR3 sequence reads: CASSVAGNGGTDTQYF. The CDR3, as DNA: TGTGCCAGCAGCGTAGCGGGTAACGGAGGCACAGATACGCAGTATTTT. The V gene is TRBV9, the J gene TRBJ2-3; D is ambiguous. The V gene lost 0 bases and the J gene lost 1 base, with 12 bases spanning the gap. The CDR3 length is 16 residues. Germline V gene lookup returns CDR1 SGDLS and CDR2 YYNGEE.

V gene TRBV5-4 combines with J gene TRBJ1-4, with unresolved D. This CDR3 has 13 amino acids. Per the germline V gene, CDR1 is SGHNT and CDR2 is YYREEE (reference sequence). The V and J ends lost 6 bases and 5 bases respectively, with 11 bases between them. CDR3 protein: CASNSSPNEKLFF. The CDR3 DNA follows: TGTGCCAGCAACTCATCGCCGAATGAAAAACTGTTTTTT.

The chain combines TRBV4-1 with TRBJ2-7, with a weak D call TRBD1 (6 bases). Per the germline V gene, CDR1 is MGHRA and CDR2 is YSYEKL. CDR3 length equals 16 residues. Trimming shortened V by 5 bases and J by 5 bases, and 22 bases separated the two germline ends. CDR3 sequence: CASSYPSRERGNEQYF. DNA of the CDR3: TGCGCCAGCAGCTACCCCTCCAGGGAAAGGGGGAACGAGCAGTACTTC.

The V and J genes are TRBV5-5 and TRBJ2-7; D is uncertain. CDR3 length: 14 residues. CDR1 SGHKS and CDR2 YYEKEE come from the germline V gene (reference sequence). V gave up 0 bases and J gave up 2 bases, with 9 bases separating them. This chain's CDR3 is CASSLVVPAYEQYF. The CDR3 nucleotides read TGTGCCAGCAGCTTGGTAGTTCCTGCCTACGAGCAGTACTTC. The full variable domain, its missing parts supplied by reference TRBV5-5 and TRBJ2-7, is DAGVTQSPTHLIKTRGQQVTLRCSPISGHKSVSWYQQVLGQGPQFIFQYYEKEERGRGNFPDRFSARQFPNYSSELNVNALLLGDSALYLCASSLVVPAYEQYFGPGTRLTVT.